What follows describes a single T cell receptor beta chain. The antigen remains undetermined. The data are from a study of beta chain features in type 1 diabetes. Across the study: In all, about 100,000,000 sorted cells from all samples were analyzed.

Overall study results and limits: When Type 1 diabetes patients were examined, their TCRB CDR3s proved moderately but significantly shorter in all four CD4+ subsets. Lower insertion and higher deletion counts appeared at VDJ junctions in type 1 diabetes patients.

The CDR3 covers 17 residues. The V gene end was trimmed by 5 bases and the J gene end by 8 bases; junction bases not matched to a gene: 15. In germline, CDR1 is MDHEN, CDR2 SYDVKM. The entirety of the isolated RNA underwent reverse transcription, so expressed TCRB transcripts were sequenced. Naive, central memory and regulatory T cell samples produced a mean of roughly 3.8 million reads. The repertoire was sequenced with immunoSEQ multiplex PCR; TCRdb's copy has only in-frame clones and lacks some. This table has about 280,000 clones, approximately 16% appearing once. V and J are TRBV28 and TRBJ2-2; 9 bases fit TRBD2. The receptor was isolated from a man aged 18-30 years with type 1 diabetes. The specimen sequenced was naive CD4+ T cells from blood. The CDR3 region is CASSPTPGGRAEGELFF. CDR3 DNA sequence: TGTGCCAGCAGTCCCACTCCGGGCGGGAGGGCCGAGGGGGAGCTGTTTTTT.